Listed below are T cell receptor beta chains from one sample, sequenced in a study of shared clonotypes between healthy human individuals. Method: immunoSEQ multiplex PCR; TCRdb's copy keeps in-frame clones and lacks some. The data hold 2 million to 2.5 million clones, with approximately 96% observed a single time. Sequenced: naive CD4+ T cells sorted from blood. Every receptor here comes from a man younger than 35 in good health. Both conserved end residues are part of each CDR3. Fields, in order: J gene, V gene, CDR3 protein.

TRBJ2-3 | TRBV5-1 | CASSFVIAGERADTQYF
TRBJ2-6 | TRBV5-4 | CASSLGSGLGSGANVLTF
TRBJ2-5 | TRBV2 | CASSLLADRQETQYF
TRBJ1-1 | TRBV2 | CASSEGRFEAFF
TRBJ2-5 | TRBV10-2 | CASSPGTGVRETQYF
TRBJ2-1 | TRBV6-5 | CASRQRASRLNEQFF
TRBJ2-7 | TRBV29-1 | CSCWRESGEQYF
TRBJ2-1 | TRBV5-1 | CASSFLQASGIMNEQFF
TRBJ2-7 | TRBV5-4 | CASSSPTVPYEQYF
TRBJ1-6 | TRBV7-2 | CASSLLKQPHNSPLHF
TRBJ1-2 | TRBV5-1 | CASSSDRYRKASNYGYTF
TRBJ1-6 | TRBV28 | CASSEIRQSSYNSPLHF
TRBJ1-2 | TRBV5-1 | CASSLGQGVTDGYTF
TRBJ2-5 | TRBV5-4 | CASSLGAGTETQYF
TRBJ2-1 | TRBV6-5 | CASSYGAGGAHNEQFF
TRBJ1-2 | TRBV18 | CASSKQGPDHYGYTF
TRBJ2-2 | TRBV9 | CASSVTGTSGRASGELFF
TRBJ2-7 | TRBV5-6 | CASSLSGEQYF
TRBJ1-5 | TRBV6-5 | CASSYNGQHQPQHF
TRBJ2-7 | TRBV4-1 | CASSQGTSGGFSYEQYF
TRBJ2-7 | TRBV5-1 | CASSLEGREGAEQYF
TRBJ2-1 | TRBV5-6 | CASNPLVDRGFSEQFF
TRBJ2-1 | TRBV11-2 | CASSLGSVGEQFF
TRBJ2-4 | TRBV6-5 | CASSPGRFTKNIQYF
TRBJ1-2 | TRBV29-1 | CSVSQGINYGYTF
TRBJ2-7 | TRBV5-1 | CASSLDPVSYEQYF
TRBJ2-7 | TRBV18 | CASSPYYLAGDVSEQYF
TRBJ2-3 | TRBV7-9 | CASSPPGGDTQYF
TRBJ1-5 | TRBV11-2 | CASSITDSNQPQHF
TRBJ2-7 | TRBV5-4 | CASSRDRYEQYF
TRBJ1-2 | TRBV20-1 | CSALDQGYTF
TRBJ2-2 | TRBV30 | CAWRGGTGELFF
TRBJ1-1 | TRBV20-1 | CSARDSDRTFF
TRBJ2-7 | TRBV7-8 | CASSFPAAYEQYF
TRBJ2-3 | TRBV5-6 | CASRWIQGAPTDTQYF
TRBJ1-3 | TRBV18 | CASSPPRRTSGNTIYF
TRBJ2-1 | TRBV2 | CASSARLSGRARGNEQFF
TRBJ2-1 | TRBV5-4 | CASSPKPGTGSYNEQFF
TRBJ1-2 | TRBV7-8 | CASSPKDSNYGYTF
TRBJ1-2 | TRBV28 | CASSLIESLTF
TRBJ2-7 | TRBV20-1 | CSPGQGTEQYF
TRBJ2-7 | TRBV29-1 | CSVQLRASPYEQYF
TRBJ1-3 | TRBV19 | CANTTGGAAGNTIYF
TRBJ1-2 | TRBV5-1 | CASFQTGGYGYTF
TRBJ2-5 | TRBV5-1 | CASSIGRYQETQYF
TRBJ1-6 | TRBV30 | CAWRNRGGNSPLHF
TRBJ2-2 | TRBV2 | CASSGANTGELFF
TRBJ2-1 | TRBV6-1 | CASSEPASGGTNEQFF
TRBJ2-5 | TRBV5-1 | CASSLTGSEKETQYF
TRBJ2-7 | TRBV5-1 | CASSLGAATSTYEQYF
TRBJ1-6 | TRBV11-2 | CASSSGTLGSSPLHF
TRBJ2-2 | TRBV7-2 | CASSPRQGGTGELFF
TRBJ2-2 | TRBV10-3 | CAISGAGELFF